This entry features one T cell receptor (beta chain) sequence. What it recognizes is unknown. Naive CD8 cells, CD45RO-negative and positively selected for CCR7, excluded terminally differentiated effector memory CD45RA+ cells. Germline trimming cut 3 bases from V and 6 bases from J; bases unmatched to any gene: 3. This CDR3 has 14 amino acids. Per germline, CDR1 SGDLS and CDR2 YYNGEE. Tens of thousands of T cell genomes (roughly 190 ng DNA) went into each sorted-subset replicate. TCRdb's copy holds only in-frame clones and misses some; the assay was immunoSEQ multiplex PCR. The sample contains roughly 2,000,000 clones, just under 95% of which appear only once. The sample comes from a study of shared clonotypes between healthy human individuals. The wider study: Each donor's CD8 memory used one plate, CD8 naive two, each CD4 subset three.

Study observations and caveats: Compared with memory subsets, naive subsets generally had larger estimated richness.

This clonotype was sampled from a man younger than 35 in good health. Some clones in this sample may be carry-over from other donors' samples. The J gene is TRBJ2-2, the V gene TRBV9; 9 bases agree with TRBD2. Sequencing was performed on naive CD8+ T cells from PBMCs. The CDR3 protein is CASSGSGRSGELFF. CDR3 sequence (DNA): TGTGCCAGCAGCGGCAGCGGGAGGTCCGGGGAGCTGTTTTTT. Complete variable domain (other parts from reference TRBV9 and TRBJ2-2): DSGVTQTPKHLITATGQRVTLRCSPRSGDLSVYWYQQSLDQGLQFLIQYYNGEERAKGNILERFSAQQFPDLHSELNLSSLELGDSALYFCASSGSGRSGELFFGEGSRLTVL.